What follows are 32 T cell receptor beta chains derived from one specimen sequenced in a study of shared clonotypes between healthy human individuals. Method: immunoSEQ multiplex PCR; TCRdb's copy keeps in-frame clones and lacks some. Seen here are some 2.1 million clones, about 95% observed once, and the top ten hold 1% to 1.3%. In the naive CD8 group, cells lacked CD45RO and were positively selected for CCR7, so terminally differentiated effector memory CD45RA+ cells were left out. The sample taken for sequencing was naive CD8+ T cells sorted from blood. Source of these receptors: a man between 18 and 35 years old in good health.

The count of this clone is one. This chain connects TRBV19 to TRBJ1-1; D is undetermined. The CDR3 length is 14 residues. The germline V and J ends were trimmed by 4 bases and 1 base, with 10 bases remaining between them. In germline, CDR1 is LNHDA, CDR2 SQIVND (reference sequence). This CDR3 reads CASSSPLSNTEAFF. The CDR3 nucleotides read TGTGCCAGTAGTAGCCCCCTCTCGAACACTGAAGCTTTCTTT.

CDR3 nucleotides: TGTGCCAGCAGCATGACTAGCGGGAGCAACAATGAGCAGTTCTTC. Its protein product is CASSMTSGSNNEQFF. The rearrangement uses TRBV6-5 and TRBJ2-1, with 12 bases lining up with TRBD2. The CDR3 totals 15 residues. Per the germline V gene, CDR1 is MNHEY and CDR2 is SVGAGI. V was clipped by 6 bases and J by 5 bases; unmatched bases: 5.

The genes are TRBV10-1 and TRBJ2-1, with TRBD2 as a possible D gene (6 bases). Germline V gene lookup returns CDR1 WNHNN and CDR2 SYGVQD (reference sequence). This CDR3 is 15 amino acids long. Trimming stripped 4 bases from V and 2 bases from J, with 12 bases between. The DNA of the CDR3 is TGCGCCAGCAGTGCGGGGGACTCTCCCTACAATGAGCAGTTCTTC. Its translation: CASSAGDSPYNEQFF.

Regarding this clone: In the same sample, other DNA sequences code for this CDR3. The chain combines TRBV7-9 with TRBJ2-7, with 7 bases matching TRBD1. There are 14 residues in the CDR3. Per the germline V gene, CDR1 is SEHNR and CDR2 is FQNEAQ (reference sequence). V lost 3 bases, J lost 2 bases, and 4 bases stayed unmatched. CDR3 sequence reads: CASSLGQGAYEQYF. In DNA, the CDR3 is TGTGCCAGCAGCTTGGGGCAGGGGGCCTACGAGCAGTACTTC.

The chain combines TRBV27 with TRBJ2-2; D may be TRBD1 (5 bases). V was shortened by 5 bases and J by 4 bases, with 11 bases between the two germline ends. Germline CDR1 is MNHEY and CDR2 is SMNVEV (reference sequence). There are 14 residues in the CDR3. The CDR3 DNA sequence: TGTGCCAGCAGTCTACAGGAAACCACCGGGGAGCTGTTTTTT. Residues: CASSLQETTGELFF.

This clone has a handful of counts. V usage is TRBV5-1 and J usage is TRBJ2-1; TRBD2 agrees at 7 bases. This CDR3 is 18 amino acids long. V lost 0 bases and J lost 4; bases outside the gene matches: 13. CDR1 SGHRS and CDR2 YFSETQ come from the germline V gene. The CDR3 DNA follows: TGCGCCAGCAGCTTGGATTCGGTGCGGCCTAGCGGTTACAATGAGCAGTTCTTC. Protein sequence: CASSLDSVRPSGYNEQFF.

The chain carries TRBV19 and TRBJ1-1, with D unclear. The V and J ends lost 5 bases and 7 bases respectively, with 14 bases between them. Per germline, CDR1 LNHDA and CDR2 SQIVND (reference sequence). The CDR3 is made up of 13 amino acids. The CDR3 nucleotides read TGTGCCAGTAGTTCTCCCTTCCTAGGTGAAGCTTTCTTT. Protein product: CASSSPFLGEAFF.

The chain is built from TRBV4-3 and TRBJ2-1; perhaps D is TRBD1 or TRBD2 (5 bases each). The CDR3 has 17 amino acids. Germline assignment: CDR1 LGHNA and CDR2 YSLEER. Trimming left V 0 bases short and J 4 bases short, with 16 bases between. The CDR3 spells CASSQDLGDLGYNEQFF. CDR3 nucleotide sequence: TGCGCCAGCAGCCAAGATCTGGGGGATCTGGGATACAATGAGCAGTTCTTC.

This clone has a handful of counts. This chain connects TRBV11-2 to TRBJ2-7; no clear D. Trimming took off 2 bases at V and 1 base at J, with 6 bases between the two ends. The CDR3 is made up of 13 amino acids. Germline-derived CDR1 and CDR2 are SGHAT and FQNNGV. CDR3 in DNA: TGTGCCAGCAGCTTATTCAGTTCCTACGAGCAGTACTTC. It specifies CASSLFSSYEQYF. Full variable domain (missing parts from reference TRBV11-2 and TRBJ2-7): EAGVAQSPRYKIIEKRQSVAFWCNPISGHATLYWYQQILGQGPKLLIQFQNNGVVDDSQLPKDRFSAERLKGVDSTLKIQPAKLEDSAVYLCASSLFSSYEQYFGPGTRLTVT.

This clone was counted a single time. The chain has TRBV5-6 and TRBJ2-7, with D perhaps TRBD1 or TRBD2 (5 bases each). Trimming shortened V by 4 bases and J by 12 bases, and 20 bases separated the two germline ends. The CDR3 consists of 13 residues. CDR1 is SGHDT, CDR2 YYEEEE, per germline. Here the CDR3 reads CASSQTYETGPYF. The CDR3 bases are TGTGCCAGCAGCCAAACGTATGAGACGGGGCCGTACTTC.

This chain links TRBV7-6 with TRBJ2-3; 9 bases agree with TRBD1. CDR1 is SGHVS, CDR2 FNYEAQ, per germline. V shed 3 bases and J 4 bases; nucleotides not matched to a gene: 5. The CDR3 has 15 amino acids. The CDR3 region has the DNA TGTGCCAGCAGCTTGTTGGACAGGGGATCAGATACGCAGTATTTT. Translating it yields CASSLLDRGSDTQYF.

The V and J genes are TRBV9 and TRBJ1-4; no firm D call. Germline-derived CDR1 and CDR2 are SGDLS and YYNGEE. The length of the CDR3 is 17 residues. V was cut by 3 bases and J by 4 bases, with 19 bases left in between. The CDR3 region has the DNA TGTGCCAGCAGCGCGAACCCCATAGAGGGAGGTAATGAAAAACTGTTTTTT. Amino acids: CASSANPIEGGNEKLFF.

The chain joins TRBV7-2 to TRBJ1-5; tentative D call: TRBD1 (5 bases). Germline V gene sequence: CDR1 SGHTA, CDR2 FQGNSA. With 5 bases removed from V and 1 base from J, the gap between germline ends came to 15 bases. There are 16 residues in the CDR3. In nucleotides, the CDR3 is TGTGCCAGCAGCCGCCCTCGGGACGGAAGCAATCAGCCCCAGCATTTT. It codes for CASSRPRDGSNQPQHF.

The chain has TRBV11-3 and TRBJ1-1, with D unclear. Trimming pared 0 bases from V and 3 bases from J, leaving 11 bases between. Germline CDR1 and CDR2: SGHNT and YENEEA. This CDR3 has 15 amino acids. This CDR3 is CASSLEFDRYTEAFF. CDR3 DNA: TGTGCCAGCAGCTTAGAGTTTGACCGTTACACTGAAGCTTTCTTT.

The chain employs TRBV29-1 and TRBJ1-1; D might be TRBD1 (5 bases). Germline CDR1 reads SQVTM; CDR2 reads ANQGSEA. Trimming pared 2 bases from V and 5 bases from J, leaving 12 bases between. The CDR3 is 13 residues long. The CDR3 sequence is CSVEKGFGTEAFF. The CDR3 DNA reads TGCAGCGTTGAAAAGGGGTTTGGGACTGAAGCTTTCTTT.

This clone has only one observation. CDR3 region: CATLSGPAYEQYF. For the CDR3, the DNA is TGTGCCACCCTTAGCGGTCCCGCCTACGAGCAGTACTTC. The J gene is TRBJ2-7, the V gene TRBV6-6; D is perhaps TRBD2 (6 bases). V lost 10 bases, J lost 2 bases, and 15 bases lay in between. Germline V CDR1 and CDR2: MNHNY, SVGAGI (reference sequence). This CDR3 comprises 13 residues.

The rearrangement uses TRBV21-1 and TRBJ2-7; the table's D call, TRBD1, has no DNA check behind it. TRBV21-1 is classified as a pseudogene. The CDR3 runs 16 residues. CDR3: CASLRGGLIGAYEQYF. CDR3 bases: TGTGCCAGCCTCAGAGGCGGCTTAATAGGGGCCTACGAGCAGTACTTC.

Comments on this clone: The same CDR3 is also encoded by other DNA sequences in this sample. The rearrangement uses TRBV5-4 and TRBJ2-7; D perhaps matches TRBD1 (5 bases). Germline V CDR1 and CDR2: SGHNT, YYREEE (reference sequence). Trimming removed 5 bases from V and 0 bases from J, with 9 bases in between. The CDR3 is made up of 13 amino acids. The DNA for the CDR3 is TGTGCCAGCAGTCCTGACAGCTCCTACGAGCAGTACTTC. Residues: CASSPDSSYEQYF. The entire variable domain, with the rest obtained from reference TRBV5-4 and TRBJ2-7, is as follows: ETGVTQSPTHLIKTRGQQVTLRCSSQSGHNTVSWYQQALGQGPQFIFQYYREEENGRGNFPPRFSGLQFPNYSSELNVNALELDDSALYLCASSPDSSYEQYFGPGTRLTVT.

This clone was counted a single time. The J gene is TRBJ1-5, the V gene TRBV6-5; the D gene is possibly TRBD1 (6 bases). The CDR3 is made up of 14 amino acids. Germline loops: CDR1 MNHEY, CDR2 SVGAGI. V was trimmed by 5 bases and J by 11 bases, leaving 19 bases between them. The CDR3 coding sequence is TGTGCCAGCAGTACGTCCTGGACAGATAAGGCCCAGCATTTT. Translating gives CASSTSWTDKAQHF.

This clone was detected once. The chain employs TRBV5-4 and TRBJ2-3; the match to TRBD2 covers 10 bases. Germline CDR1 is SGHNT and CDR2 is YYREEE (reference sequence). V was clipped by 4 bases and J by 2 bases; unmatched bases: 4. This CDR3 has 15 amino acids. CDR3 nucleotides: TGTGCCAGCAGCCTTAGCGGGGGGTACACAGATACGCAGTATTTT. Protein sequence: CASSLSGGYTDTQYF.

The chain is built from TRBV7-2 and TRBJ1-5; D ambiguous. The CDR3 is 16 residues long. The V end was cut by 1 base, the J end by 0 bases, with 10 bases between. Germline loops: CDR1 SGHTA, CDR2 FQGNSA. The CDR3 coding sequence is TGTGCCAGCAGCTTAGAGTGGGGTAATAGCAATCAGCCCCAGCATTTT. Translating it yields CASSLEWGNSNQPQHF.

The chain combines TRBV13 with TRBJ1-1; D is ambiguous. The germline V gene encodes CDR1 PRHDT and CDR2 FYEKMQ (reference sequence). The CDR3 length is 13 residues. The V end lost 7 bases, the J end lost 3 bases, and 12 bases lay between the germline ends. CDR3 DNA: TGTGCCAGCACCTATTCCGGGGACACTGAAGCTTTCTTT. Protein sequence: CASTYSGDTEAFF.

The V gene is TRBV4-1, the J gene TRBJ2-1; D is perhaps TRBD2 (5 bases). Germline CDR1 is MGHRA and CDR2 is YSYEKL. V was clipped by 4 bases and J by 0 bases, with 19 bases between them. The CDR3 extends over 18 amino acids. The CDR3 spells CASSPLGGGRISYNEQFF. Here the CDR3 DNA reads TGCGCCAGCAGCCCTTTAGGAGGTGGGCGAATCTCCTACAATGAGCAGTTCTTC.

The chain carries TRBV9 and TRBJ2-1; 8 bases map to TRBD2. After removal of 4 bases from V and 4 bases from J, the junction contained 10 bases not matched to a gene. The CDR3 totals 16 residues. Germline CDR1 reads SGDLS; CDR2 reads YYNGEE. Here the CDR3 DNA reads TGTGCCAGCAGCCCCGACGGAAGCGGGAGATACAATGAGCAGTTCTTC. Protein: CASSPDGSGRYNEQFF.

CDR3 coding DNA: TGTGCCAGCAGTTATATGGCCGGGACAGGGGAAGGCTACACCTTC. Translated: CASSYMAGTGEGYTF. The rearrangement joins TRBV6-6 to TRBJ1-2; TRBD1 matches at 10 bases. The V segment lost 3 bases and the J segment 8 bases; nucleotides outside the gene matches: 9. CDR1 and CDR2 from the germline V gene are MNHNY and SVGAGI (reference sequence). The CDR3 is 15 residues long.

The chain joins TRBV7-4 to TRBJ2-7; 9 bases line up with TRBD1. Looked up from germline, CDR1 is SGHVT and CDR2 is SQSDAQ. The junction had 8 bases not matched to a gene; V was cut back by 5 bases and J by 0 bases. The CDR3 is made up of 16 amino acids. The CDR3 DNA follows: TGTGCCAGCAGCCGGGACAGGGTTGTGAACTCCTACGAGCAGTACTTC. Encoded protein: CASSRDRVVNSYEQYF.

The DNA for the CDR3 is TGTGCCAGCAGCGGCTTATCGAACACTGAAGCTTTCTTT. Translation: CASSGLSNTEAFF. The chain employs TRBV5-5 and TRBJ1-1, with D unclear. The CDR3 has 13 amino acids. The V gene lost 4 bases and the J gene lost 1 base, with 8 bases spanning the gap. Germline V gives CDR1 SGHKS, CDR2 YYEKEE (reference sequence).

The chain couples TRBV27 to TRBJ1-1, with D unresolved. This CDR3 spans 16 amino acids. V lost 2 bases and J 6 bases, leaving 19 bases between the germline ends. The germline gives CDR1 MNHEY, CDR2 SMNVEV (reference sequence). The CDR3 DNA reads as TGTGCCAGCAGTTTACTGTCGCCGAGCGGCCCATCTGAAGCTTTCTTT. Translation: CASSLLSPSGPSEAFF.

V usage is TRBV28 and J usage is TRBJ1-4; 9 nucleotides match TRBD1. This CDR3 contains 16 residues. Germline values: CDR1 MDHEN, CDR2 SYDVKM. V lost 6 bases, J lost 14 bases, and 19 bases stayed unmatched. The CDR3 DNA is TGTGCCAGCAGCCCTTATGGTTATACAGGGGGCGATTCTCTGTTTTTT. Protein sequence: CASSPYGYTGGDSLFF.

This rearrangement joins TRBV13 to TRBJ2-3; 8 nucleotides align to TRBD2. From germline, CDR1 is PRHDT and CDR2 FYEKMQ (reference sequence). Unmatched junction bases numbered 8, after V lost 3 bases and J lost 0 bases. CDR3 length: 17 residues. This CDR3 is CASSLGLGLGSTDTQYF. CDR3 bases: TGTGCCAGCAGCTTGGGCTTGGGACTAGGGAGCACAGATACGCAGTATTTT.

This clone was counted between two and nine times. The rearrangement uses TRBV6-5 and TRBJ1-6; D uncertain. V was clipped by 10 bases and J by 7 bases, with 17 bases between them. This CDR3 has 14 amino acids. CDR1 MNHEY and CDR2 SVGAGI come from the germline V gene. This CDR3 is CATSDQAGNSPLHF. Here the CDR3 DNA reads TGTGCCACCTCAGACCAGGCGGGGAATTCACCCCTCCACTTT.

The V and J genes are TRBV19 and TRBJ2-3; D uncertain. Germline CDR1 LNHDA, CDR2 SQIVND (reference sequence). Trimming cost V 0 bases and J 2 bases, with 12 bases left between them. The CDR3 is 16 residues long. The CDR3 region has the DNA TGTGCCAGTAGTATAGATTCCGAGACACTCACAGATACGCAGTATTTT. It is translated as CASSIDSETLTDTQYF. The full variable domain, rest sourced from reference TRBV19 and TRBJ2-3, is DGGITQSPKYLFRKEGQNVTLSCEQNLNHDAMYWYRQDPGQGLRLIYYSQIVNDFQKGDIAEGYSVSREKKESFPLTVTSAQKNPTAFYLCASSIDSETLTDTQYFGPGTRLTVL.